A few counts support the clone carrying this T cell receptor (beta chain). A sample-barcoded 5' primer and a J-beta primer mix were used in a second PCR of about 7 to 12 cycles. TCRdb re-called the 5' RACE reads through MiXCR, storing one row per CDR3 protein. The sample includes a few hundred thousand distinct CDR3 sequences, 27% of them seen just once. These data come from a study of blood T cells in healthy people across ages. There are 11 residues in the CDR3. Trimming shortened V by 8 bases and J by 6 bases, and 9 bases separated the two germline ends. The data also belong to a second study, concerning T cells of mothers and their children. This second study says: In cDNA synthesis, all of the extracted RNA was used at around 1.4 ug per 15 ul. The output of TCR recombination is shaped by thymic selection similarly in related and unrelated pairs.

This TCR came from a boy aged 2 to 10 in good health. V and J are TRBV12-3 or TRBV12-4 and TRBJ2-3, with a weak D call TRBD2 (5 bases). Sequenced sample: blood. The CDR3: CASLDYDTQYF. The CDR3 bases are TGTGCCAGCTTAGACTACGATACGCAGTATTTT.